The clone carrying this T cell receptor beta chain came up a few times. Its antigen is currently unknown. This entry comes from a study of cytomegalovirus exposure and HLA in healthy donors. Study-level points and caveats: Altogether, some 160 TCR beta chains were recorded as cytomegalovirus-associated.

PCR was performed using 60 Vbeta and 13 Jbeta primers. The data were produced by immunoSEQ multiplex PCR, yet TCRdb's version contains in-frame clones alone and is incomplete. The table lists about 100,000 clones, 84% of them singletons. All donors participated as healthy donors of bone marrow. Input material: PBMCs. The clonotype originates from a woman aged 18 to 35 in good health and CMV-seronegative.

CDR3 DNA: TGTGCCAGCAGCTTAGCGGGGCAGGTTAATGAAAAACTGTTTTTT. Protein product: CASSLAGQVNEKLFF. This chain joins TRBV7-9 and TRBJ1-4, with a possible D match to TRBD1 (5 bases). Germline V lookup: CDR1 SEHNR, CDR2 FQNEAQ (reference sequence). This CDR3 has 15 amino acids. The V end lost 0 bases, the J end lost 4 bases, and 9 bases lay between the germline ends.